The TCR beta chain described here comes from a study of shared clonotypes between healthy human individuals. The overall study: The study drew on a couple of women and a few men aged 18 to 49 as donors.

None of the donors, who were healthy HIV-negative adults, had recently had acute infections or vaccinations. Each subset's genomic DNA was split evenly across several immunoSEQ plates. Only in-frame clones appear in the TCRdb table, and some are missing; sequencing was by immunoSEQ multiplex PCR. The repertoire holds about 2.4 million clones, around 90% seen once, with around 0.14% in the top ten. Input material: naive CD4+ T cells sorted from blood. Subset noted: CD45RA+ positively selected. This TCR was sampled from a man between 18 and 29 years old in good health.

For the CDR3, the DNA is TGCGCCAGCAGCTTGGTCTCAGGAAGAATGACCGGGGAGCTGTTTTTT. Translated: CASSLVSGRMTGELFF. V gene TRBV5-1 combines with J gene TRBJ2-2; D uncertain. This CDR3 is 16 amino acids long. Germline V gene data show CDR1 as SGHRS and CDR2 as YFSETQ. Trimming cost V 0 bases and J 5 bases, with 14 bases left between them.